A single sample is the source of the 29 T cell receptor beta chains below, sequenced in a study of cytomegalovirus exposure and HLA in healthy donors. PCR primers comprised 60 Vbeta and 13 Jbeta primers. Only in-frame clones appear in the TCRdb table, and some are missing; sequencing was by immunoSEQ multiplex PCR. The sample has under 150,000 clones, approximately 72% seen once. Input material: PBMCs. Receptor source: a human donor in good health.

The chain uses TRBV7-9 and TRBJ2-5; TRBD1 is a possible D gene (6 bases). V was cut by 5 bases and J by 7 bases, with 11 bases left in between. Germline CDR1 is SEHNR and CDR2 is FQNEAQ (reference sequence). The CDR3 extends over 12 amino acids. Here the CDR3 reads CASSNRVMTQYF. CDR3 sequence (DNA): TGTGCCAGCAGCAACAGGGTAATGACCCAGTACTTC.

The rearrangement uses TRBV30 and TRBJ1-1; D is unclear. V was shortened by 2 bases and J by 2 bases, with 18 bases between the two germline ends. The germline gives CDR1 GTSNPN, CDR2 SVGIG (reference sequence). The CDR3 has 16 residues. CDR3 sequence: CAWSLGAGSLNTEAFF. CDR3 DNA sequence: TGTGCCTGGAGTCTGGGTGCGGGGAGCCTTAACACTGAAGCTTTCTTT.

CDR3 coding DNA: TGTGCCAGCAGTACTAGCGGGGGGTCAGATACGCAGTATTTT. Its translation: CASSTSGGSDTQYF. J is TRBJ2-3 and V is TRBV6-4; 12 bases are a match to TRBD2. The CDR3 spans 14 residues. V gave up 5 bases and J gave up 4 bases; unmatched junction bases: 1. Germline assignment: CDR1 MRHNA and CDR2 SNTAGT.

This clone was observed a few times. This sequence joins TRBV30 and TRBJ2-3; possible D gene TRBD2, 5 bases. The ends were cut back, 5 bases at V and 5 bases at J, with 5 bases in the middle. CDR1 and CDR2 (germline): GTSNPN, SVGIG (reference sequence). There are 10 residues in the CDR3. CDR3 sequence: CAWGRDTQYF. In nucleotides, the CDR3 is TGTGCCTGGGGGAGAGATACGCAGTATTTT. The full variable domain, rest sourced from reference TRBV30 and TRBJ2-3, is SQTIHQWPATLVQPVGSPLSLECTVEGTSNPNLYWYRQAAGRGLQLLFYSVGIGQISSEVPQNLSASRPQDRQFILSSKKLLLSDSGFYLCAWGRDTQYFGPGTRLTVL.

This chain joins TRBV7-8 and TRBJ2-1; D may be TRBD1 (5 bases). The CDR3 contains 14 residues. Germline assignment: CDR1 SGHVS and CDR2 FQNEAQ. Trimming removed 5 bases from V and 2 bases from J, with 10 bases in between. CDR3 nucleotide sequence: TGTGCCAGCAGCCCAGGGAATCCCTACAATGAGCAGTTCTTC. Translating it yields CASSPGNPYNEQFF.

The chain links TRBV23-1 to TRBJ2-2; tentatively, D is TRBD1 (6 bases). TRBV23-1 counts as an open reading frame of uncertain function. Deletions cut 6 bases from V and 6 bases from J, with 20 bases between. This CDR3 is built from 16 residues. The CDR3 sequence: CASRPDSPCFSGELFF. CDR3 nucleotides: TGCGCCAGCAGACCGGACAGCCCTTGTTTTTCCGGGGAGCTGTTTTTT.

A few counts support this clone. The genes are TRBV9 and TRBJ2-1; 7 bases match TRBD2. The germline V gene encodes CDR1 SGDLS and CDR2 YYNGEE. Germline trimming cut 0 bases from V and 8 bases from J; bases unmatched to any gene: 8. This CDR3 comprises 15 residues. CDR3 in DNA: TGTGCCAGCAGCGTAGAGAAGGGAGGGCCCTATGAGCAGTTCTTC. It yields the protein CASSVEKGGPYEQFF.

This chain joins TRBV7-2 and TRBJ2-3; 9 bases map to TRBD2. Per the germline V gene, CDR1 is SGHTA and CDR2 is FQGNSA. The CDR3 totals 15 residues. J gave up 2 bases and V 5 bases, and 5 bases lay outside the gene matches. The CDR3 DNA follows: TGTGCCAGCAGCCCTAGCGGGACCGACACAGATACGCAGTATTTT. Its protein is CASSPSGTDTDTQYF.

This chain connects TRBV18 to TRBJ2-3; 7 bases match TRBD2. The V gene's germline CDR1 is KGHSH and CDR2 LQKENI. J gave up 2 bases and V 5 bases, and 1 base lay outside the gene matches. The CDR3 is made up of 13 amino acids. The CDR3 DNA is TGTGCCAGCTCAGGGACTACCACAGATACGCAGTATTTT. Its translation is CASSGTTTDTQYF.

The chain links TRBV5-4 to TRBJ1-1; 9 bases agree with TRBD1. The CDR3 contains 14 residues. The J segment lost 2 bases and the V segment lost 6 bases, leaving 5 bases of the junction unmatched. Germline-derived CDR1 and CDR2 are SGHNT and YYREEE (reference sequence). The CDR3 bases are TGTGCCAGCACCAGGACAGGGGTAAACACTGAAGCTTTCTTT. Translating it yields CASTRTGVNTEAFF.

This sequence joins TRBV23-1 and TRBJ2-5; a possible D gene is TRBD2 (7 bases). The DNA end lines up better with TRBJ2-7; the J call may be wrong. TRBV23-1 is an ORF for which the function is uncertain. The CDR3 runs to 16 residues. The CDR3 is CASSQSGGEKVYEQYF. As DNA, the CDR3 is TGCGCCAGCAGTCAATCAGGGGGGGAAAAGGTCTACGAGCAGTACTTC.

This chain uses TRBV28 with TRBJ2-1; D possibly corresponds to TRBD2 (6 bases). V lost 4 bases, J lost 3 bases, and 10 bases lay in between. Germline V lookup: CDR1 MDHEN, CDR2 SYDVKM. The CDR3 covers 14 residues. The CDR3 is CASSSSGYYNEQFF. The CDR3 DNA reads as TGTGCCAGCAGTTCCAGCGGGTACTACAATGAGCAGTTCTTC.

The V gene is TRBV2, the J gene TRBJ2-1, with 8 bases that match TRBD1. This CDR3 is 15 amino acids long. V dropped 4 bases and J dropped 4; count of bases not matched to a gene: 6. The germline V gene encodes CDR1 SNHLY and CDR2 FYNNEI. CDR3 in DNA: TGTGCCAGCAGTGTACAGGGGGGATTATACAATGAGCAGTTCTTC. Residues: CASSVQGGLYNEQFF.

This clone was observed a single time. This chain joins TRBV5-1 and TRBJ1-1, with D perhaps matching TRBD1 (6 bases). CDR1 is SGHRS, CDR2 YFSETQ, per germline. Trimming pared 4 bases from V and 1 base from J, leaving 14 bases between. This CDR3 is 15 amino acids long. The CDR3 loop reads CASSPGGARNTEAFF. The CDR3 bases are TGCGCCAGCAGCCCGGGGGGGGCGAGGAACACTGAAGCTTTCTTT. The complete variable domain, with remaining parts taken from reference TRBV5-1 and TRBJ1-1, reads KAGVTQTPRYLIKTRGQQVTLSCSPISGHRSVSWYQQTPGQGLQFLFEYFSETQRNKGNFPGRFSGRQFSNSRSEMNVSTLELGDSALYLCASSPGGARNTEAFFGQGTRLTVV.

This chain's CDR3 is CASSQGRAGGYNEQFF. The CDR3 bases are TGTGCCAGCAGTCAGGGGCGGGCGGGAGGCTACAATGAGCAGTTCTTC. The chain has TRBV13 and TRBJ2-1; 8 positions match TRBD2. The germline V gene encodes CDR1 PRHDT and CDR2 FYEKMQ (reference sequence). V shed 6 bases, J shed 3 bases, and the junction held 10 bases outside the gene matches. The CDR3 has 16 amino acids.

This chain links TRBV19 with TRBJ2-7, with D possibly TRBD2 on 6 matching bases. Deletions cut 5 bases from V and 0 bases from J, with 11 bases between. The CDR3 is 14 residues long. The germline CDR1 and CDR2 sequences are LNHDA and SQIVND (reference sequence). CDR3 amino acids: CASSRLASSYEQYF. Here the CDR3 DNA reads TGTGCCAGTAGTCGGCTAGCGAGCTCCTACGAGCAGTACTTC. The whole variable domain, remainder taken from reference TRBV19 and TRBJ2-7, is DGGITQSPKYLFRKEGQNVTLSCEQNLNHDAMYWYRQDPGQGLRLIYYSQIVNDFQKGDIAEGYSVSREKKESFPLTVTSAQKNPTAFYLCASSRLASSYEQYFGPGTRLTVT.

This chain uses TRBV6-5 with TRBJ1-2; 11 bases fit TRBD1. The germline gives CDR1 MNHEY, CDR2 SVGAGI. This CDR3 is built from 15 residues. J gave up 7 bases and V 0 bases, and 4 bases lay outside the gene matches. CDR3 nucleotides: TGTGCCAGCAGTTACTCCGGACAGGGGGCAGCTGGCTACACCTTC. It is translated as CASSYSGQGAAGYTF.

In this sample, this clone turned up a few times. The gene calls are TRBV30 and TRBJ1-1; D not resolved. The germline V gene encodes CDR1 GTSNPN and CDR2 SVGIG (reference sequence). Trimming left V 0 bases short and J 1 base short, with 6 bases between. The CDR3 length is 13 residues. Written as DNA, the CDR3 is TGTGCCTGGAGTGTACGGGAGAACACTGAAGCTTTCTTT. This codes for CAWSVRENTEAFF.

This sequence joins TRBV4-1 and TRBJ2-5; a weak D match, TRBD1 (5 bases). Per the germline V gene, CDR1 is MGHRA and CDR2 is YSYEKL. The CDR3 has 17 residues. Trimming removed 0 bases at V and 5 bases at J, with 19 bases between. CDR3 protein: CASSQDGTTGPLETQYF. The CDR3 nucleotides read TGCGCCAGCAGCCAAGATGGTACTACAGGACCCTTGGAGACCCAGTACTTC.

The sample holds a few counts of this clone. The chain couples TRBV6-1 to TRBJ1-2; 7 nucleotides align to TRBD1. The trim removed 10 bases at V and 6 bases at J, leaving 11 bases unmatched. This CDR3 has 13 residues. In germline, CDR1 is MNHNS, CDR2 SASEGT. CDR3 in amino acids: CATINTGVNGYTF. CDR3 bases: TGTGCCACCATAAATACAGGGGTAAATGGCTACACCTTC.

V gene TRBV7-8 combines with J gene TRBJ2-1; possible D gene TRBD2, 5 bases. Germline V gene lookup returns CDR1 SGHVS and CDR2 FQNEAQ. V was cut by 1 base and J by 5 bases, with 6 bases left in between. The CDR3 is made up of 13 amino acids. The CDR3 here is CASSLGLHNEQFF. The DNA for the CDR3 is TGTGCCAGCAGCTTAGGACTACACAATGAGCAGTTCTTC.

The chain combines TRBV4-3 with TRBJ2-7; D uncertain. The CDR3 is 15 residues long. V lost 1 base to trimming and J lost 0 bases, with 10 bases between them. CDR1 is LGHNA, CDR2 YSLEER, per germline. The CDR3 spells CASSQVLGSSYEQYF. DNA for the CDR3: TGCGCCAGCAGCCAAGTGCTAGGAAGCTCCTACGAGCAGTACTTC.

The J gene is TRBJ2-1, the V gene TRBV9; 7 bases match TRBD2. CDR1 SGDLS and CDR2 YYNGEE come from the germline V gene. The V and J ends lost 3 bases and 5 bases, in that order; junction bases with no gene match: 14. The CDR3 is 17 amino acids. CDR3 sequence: CASSAPAGLVRDNEQFF. CDR3 in DNA: TGTGCCAGCAGCGCCCCAGCCGGACTAGTAAGAGACAATGAGCAGTTCTTC.

Worth noting for this clone: A read error may account for a junction end that differs from germline. This chain joins TRBV5-1 and TRBJ2-2, with 7 nucleotides matching TRBD2. This CDR3 is built from 14 residues. Germline V gene sequence: CDR1 SGHRS, CDR2 YFSETQ. The CDR3 DNA sequence: TGCGCCAGCAGCTTGGAGGCGGGAGTTGGGGGGCTGTTTTTT. Translating it yields CASSLEAGVGGLFF.

The chain is built from TRBV7-2 and TRBJ2-1; 10 bases are a match to TRBD2. V trimming: 6 bases; J trimming: 0 bases; junction bases outside the gene matches: 2. The CDR3 loop spans 15 amino acids. Germline V gene data show CDR1 as SGHTA and CDR2 as FQGNSA. In DNA, the CDR3 is TGTGCCAGCAGACTAGCGGGAAGCTCCTACAATGAGCAGTTCTTC. Translation gives CASRLAGSSYNEQFF.

Details on this clone: This sample also contains other DNA sequences that code for the same CDR3. V is TRBV11-2 and J is TRBJ2-7, with 7 bases identical to TRBD2. This CDR3 is built from 16 residues. Looked up from germline, CDR1 is SGHAT and CDR2 is FQNNGV. The junction had 7 bases not matched to a gene; V was cut back by 0 bases and J by 2 bases. CDR3 DNA sequence: TGTGCCAGCAGCTTAGACCTCCTGGCGGGAGCCTACGAGCAGTACTTC. The encoded protein is CASSLDLLAGAYEQYF.

The V and J genes are TRBV9 and TRBJ2-5; 8 nucleotides agree with TRBD1. Trimming removed 0 bases from V and 5 bases from J; junction bases left unmatched: 3. The CDR3 consists of 14 residues. Germline V gene lookup returns CDR1 SGDLS and CDR2 YYNGEE. This chain's CDR3 is CASSVVDRAETQYF. Here the CDR3 DNA reads TGTGCCAGCAGCGTAGTGGACAGGGCGGAGACCCAGTACTTC. Complete variable domain (other parts from reference TRBV9 and TRBJ2-5): DSGVTQTPKHLITATGQRVTLRCSPRSGDLSVYWYQQSLDQGLQFLIQYYNGEERAKGNILERFSAQQFPDLHSELNLSSLELGDSALYFCASSVVDRAETQYFGPGTRLLVL.

As DNA, the CDR3 is TGTGCCAGCAAAAGAGATCAGCCCCAGCATTTT. Its protein is CASKRDQPQHF. The rearrangement joins TRBV6-6 to TRBJ1-5; D uncertain. V lost 7 bases and J lost 5, with 6 bases in between. CDR3 length: 11 residues. Germline CDR1 reads MNHNY; CDR2 reads SVGAGI (reference sequence).

The chain recombines TRBV30 with TRBJ1-6; 9 bases fit TRBD1. The V and J ends lost 0 bases and 6 bases, in that order; junction bases with no gene match: 3. Germline V gives CDR1 GTSNPN, CDR2 SVGIG (reference sequence). The CDR3 covers 15 residues. CDR3 bases: TGTGCCTGGAGTGTAGGGGGACAGGGTAATTCACCCCTCCACTTT. Translation gives CAWSVGGQGNSPLHF.